This TCR beta chain was sequenced in a study of blood T cells in healthy people across ages. This clonotype came up many times. The antigen is not known. The CDR3 totals 11 residues. V was cut by 3 bases and J by 1 base, with 0 bases left in between. CDR1 and CDR2 (germline): SGHAT, FQNNGV. The authors ran a second PCR of roughly 7 to 11 cycles using a sample-barcoded 5' primer and a J-beta primer mix. Researchers report that a template-switch adaptor with 12 random nucleotides tagged each cDNA molecule. TCRdb reprocessed the 5' RACE reads via MiXCR and lists one record per CDR3 protein. Here the sample spans around 790,000 distinct CDR3 sequences, around two fifths being singletons. General study findings and limits: Long-lived donors had more naive CD4+ cells and higher diversity than aged donors. Percentage of naive T cells showed a strong correlation with TCR beta diversity.

V and J are TRBV11-2 and TRBJ1-1; D is unresolved. Sample: blood. This clonotype was obtained from a man aged 55-75 years in good health. The CDR3 spells CASSLNTEAFF. CDR3 DNA: TGTGCCAGCAGCTTGAACACTGAAGCTTTCTTT.